This entry describes one TCR beta chain. In germline, CDR1 is SGDLS, CDR2 YYNGEE. V dropped 0 bases and J dropped 0 bases, with 7 bases sitting between them. This CDR3 region has 14 residues. The record originates from a study of blood T cell repertoires in COVID-19. Assay: immunoSEQ multiplex PCR; the TCRdb copy retains only in-frame clones and omits some. The sample records 200,000 to 250,000 clones, approximately 86% being singletons. The sequence was obtained from a woman aged 25 to 39 who had recovered from COVID-19. Source material: peripheral blood. The genes are TRBV9 and TRBJ2-7, with TRBD1 as a possible D gene (6 bases). For the CDR3, the DNA is TGTGCCAGCAGCGTAGGGGACACCTCCTACGAGCAGTACTTC. Encoded protein: CASSVGDTSYEQYF.